This T cell receptor (beta chain) was recorded in a study of blood T cell repertoires in COVID-19. Study as a whole: From T cells, B-cell-depleted T cells, or PBMCs came the material, which was cDNA or gDNA.

Per the original methods: Amplifying reference gene primers gave estimates of nucleated cell counts. Clones were sequenced by immunoSEQ multiplex PCR, and TCRdb holds only the in-frame ones, with some missing. V and J calls and clone size are given by that table; D and trimming were obtained from the DNA. The sample holds 200,000 to 250,000 clones, around 84% seen once. Individuals aged roughly 18 to 90 years were recruited from some 26 US areas. Sequencing input: PBMCs or T cells enriched from blood (not recorded which). The origin of this receptor is a middle-aged woman who had recovered from COVID-19.

CDR3 in DNA: TGTGCCAGCAGCTTAGTATCCTCTTCTTCCGAGCAGTACTTC. Translated: CASSLVSSSSEQYF. V is TRBV11-3 and J is TRBJ2-7; D remains unclear. V was pared by 1 base and J by 6 bases, with 13 bases between. Per the germline V gene, CDR1 is SGHNT and CDR2 is YENEEA. This CDR3 contains 14 residues.